This TCR beta chain was retrieved from a study of Graves' ophthalmopathy and Graves' hyperthyroidism. General study points: Ophthalmopathy progression cases were predicted by the model with 70.59% sensitivity and less than 85% specificity. Clonotypes were expanded in thyroid at above 0.001 frequency, and most also appeared in blood. Ophthalmopathy cases were distinguished from stable hyperthyroidism by a 13-signature model, reaching about 90% sensitivity and around 83% specificity.

In germline, CDR1 is SQVTM, CDR2 ANQGSEA. V was shortened by 4 bases and J by 5 bases, with 8 bases between the two germline ends. This CDR3 is 11 amino acids long. Amplified material comprised TCR beta CDR3 regions derived from RNA transcripts. RT-PCR with HTBI primers came first, then second-round multiplex PCR. One entry per CDR3 protein, called by TCRdb with MiXCR from the multiplex PCR reads. Of around 600,000 distinct CDR3 sequences in the sample, about 41% were seen once. With regard to this clonotype: Its target is unknown.

Ophthalmopathy donors were characterized by moderate-to-severe activity, CAS of at least 3, NOSPECS of at least 4, and duration under 3 months. The chain employs TRBV29-1 and TRBJ2-5; a weak D match, TRBD1 (5 bases). Specimen: peripheral blood. This receptor was taken from an adult man with Graves' ophthalmopathy. CDR3 protein: CSVGGAETQYF. Written as DNA, the CDR3 is TGCAGCGTTGGGGGCGCGGAGACCCAGTACTTC.